This is a list of T cell receptor beta chains from one sample in a study of blood T cell repertoires in COVID-19. Produced via immunoSEQ multiplex PCR; TCRdb's table is partial and in-frame only. The sample consists of around 290,000 clones, 88% of them appearing once. Sequencing was carried out using PBMCs or T cells enriched from blood (not recorded which). These receptors were obtained from a woman under 40 who had recovered from COVID-19. CDR3s include the opening cysteine and the closing phenylalanine or tryptophan. The D gene is left open where the match is weak. Not all rows give a size; the values are once, few, many and, for expanded clones, a class.

clone size	D gene	V gene	J gene	CDR3 DNA	CDR3 protein
NA	NA	TRBV5-1	TRBJ1-2	TGCGCCAGCAGCGGCTCCGGGACTAACTATGGCTACACCTTC	CASSGSGTNYGYTF
once	TRBD1	TRBV5-1	TRBJ2-7	TGCGCCAGCAGCCCGGCAGGGGGTAGACACGAGCAGTACTTC	CASSPAGGRHEQYF
NA	NA	TRBV5-6	TRBJ1-4	TGTGCCAGCAGCTCCGGGACAATTAATGAAAAACTGTTTTTT	CASSSGTINEKLFF
once	NA	TRBV19	TRBJ1-1	TGTGCCAGTAGTACGCCAGGGCGAATGAACACTGAAGCTTTCTTT	CASSTPGRMNTEAFF
NA	NA	TRBV6-1	TRBJ2-7	TGTGCCAGCAGTGAAGGTACCGGGAGCTCCTACGAGCAGTACTTC	CASSEGTGSSYEQYF
NA	TRBD1	TRBV18	TRBJ1-2	TGTGCCAGCTCGCCGGGACAGGGCGCCTATGGCTACACCTTC	CASSPGQGAYGYTF
NA	NA	TRBV29-1	TRBJ2-3	TGCAGCGTTGTTGGAAGCGGCATAAGCACAGATACGCAGTATTTT	CSVVGSGISTDTQYF
NA	NA	TRBV11-3	TRBJ1-6	TGTGCCAGCAGCTTAGGGGGAGTCAATTCACCCCTCCACTTT	CASSLGGVNSPLHF
NA	NA	TRBV7-9	TRBJ1-2	TGTGCCAGCATCACAAGCTGGGGCGCGGATGGCTACACCTTC	CASITSWGADGYTF
NA	NA	TRBV11-2	TRBJ2-3	TGTGCCAGCAGCTTAACGGCTAGTGGAGACACAGATACGCAGTATTTT	CASSLTASGDTDTQYF
NA	NA	TRBV27	TRBJ2-7	TGTGCCAGCAGTTCGGCGGGACAGTACTACGAGCAGTACTTC	CASSSAGQYYEQYF
NA	NA	TRBV21-1	TRBJ1-1	TGTGCCAGCAGTCGAATGGGTGCCCGCGGCACTGAAGCTTTCTTT	CASSRMGARGTEAFF
NA	NA	TRBV7-9	TRBJ2-7	TGTGCCAGCAGCTCTTATTACGAGCAGTACTTC	CASSSYYEQYF
NA	NA	TRBV11-2	TRBJ1-6	TGTGCCAGCAGCTTAGATGTCCTCCCGGGGTCACCCCTCCACTTT	CASSLDVLPGSPLHF
NA	NA	TRBV6-2/TRBV6-3	TRBJ1-1	TGTGCCAGCAGTTATCCCCAGGGGATGAACACTGAAGCTTTCTTT	CASSYPQGMNTEAFF
NA	TRBD2	TRBV9	TRBJ2-3	TGTGCCAGCAGCGTCCCTAGCGGAGTAGGTTGGGATACGCAGTATTTT	CASSVPSGVGWDTQYF
NA	NA	TRBV6-1	TRBJ2-5	TGTGCCAGCAGTGAAGCCGGGAGAGAAGTAGAGACCCAGTACTTC	CASSEAGREVETQYF